The 19 T cell receptor beta chains given below trace back to one sample, sequenced in a study of molecular identifiers for immune sequencing clone quantification. Via MiXCR, TCRdb re-called the PCR reads, giving one row per CDR3 protein. Of 88,000 or so distinct CDR3 sequences listed, approximately 22% are singletons. The sample taken for sequencing was naive CD8+ T cells from blood, with Jurkat cell RNA spiked in. Described subset: FACS-sorted CD8+CD4-CCR7+CD45RA+ naive T cells. These receptors came from a human donor in good health. Some libraries in this study had Jurkat cell RNA spiked in.

In regard to this clonotype: Germline is not matched at one junction end, which may reflect a read error. The chain links TRBV7-9 to TRBJ2-2; maybe TRBD2 (5 bases). The CDR3 covers 16 residues. Per germline, CDR1 SEHNR and CDR2 FQNEAQ (reference sequence). This CDR3 reads CASSGIRVANTGELVF. DNA of the CDR3: TGTGCCAGCAGCGGGATCCGGGTTGCGAACACCGGGGAGCTGGTTTTT. The full variable domain, its missing parts supplied by reference TRBV7-9 and TRBJ2-2, is DTGVSQNPRHKITKRGQNVTFRCDPISEHNRLYWYRQTLGQGPEFLTYFQNEAQLEKSRLLSDRFSAERPKGSFSTLEIQRTEQGDSAMYLCASSGIRVANTGELVFGEGSRLTVL.

The rearrangement uses TRBV7-9 and TRBJ1-4; tentative D call: TRBD1 (5 bases). The CDR3 runs 15 residues. CDR1 is SEHNR, CDR2 FQNEAQ, per germline (reference sequence). V gave up 4 bases and J gave up 3 bases, with 12 bases separating them. CDR3 nucleotides: TGTGCCAGCAGCTCACCGGGACCGGCTAATGAAAAACTGTTTTTT. This codes for CASSSPGPANEKLFF.

This clonotype showed up just a few times. The V gene is TRBV4-1, the J gene TRBJ2-3; D perhaps matches TRBD2 (6 bases). CDR3 length equals 14 residues. Germline V lookup: CDR1 MGHRA, CDR2 YSYEKL. With 4 bases removed from V and 8 bases from J, the gap between germline ends came to 16 bases. The CDR3: CASSLLGRDLTQYF. The CDR3 region has the DNA TGCGCCAGCAGCCTTTTAGGGCGGGACCTTACGCAGTATTTT.

Turning to this clonotype: Being one base from a much bigger clone, this may be a read error. The rearrangement links TRBV6-5 to TRBJ2-5; TRBD2 matches at 8 bases. Germline values: CDR1 MNHEY, CDR2 SVGAGI. The CDR3 extends over 15 amino acids. CDR3 sequence (DNA): TGTGCCGGCAGTTACTCCGCGGCTAGCGGGGAGACCCAGTACTTC. This encodes CAGSYSAASGETQYF.

The chain carries TRBV19 and TRBJ2-3; TRBD2 matches at 10 bases. Germline V gene lookup returns CDR1 LNHDA and CDR2 SQIVND (reference sequence). The CDR3 has 16 residues. V lost 2 bases, J lost 1 base, and 3 bases stayed unmatched. CDR3 sequence: CASSISGGAGTDTQYF. In DNA form, the CDR3 reads TGTGCCAGTAGTATAAGCGGGGGGGCCGGCACAGATACGCAGTATTTT. The variable domain in full, completed from reference TRBV19 and TRBJ2-3, reads DGGITQSPKYLFRKEGQNVTLSCEQNLNHDAMYWYRQDPGQGLRLIYYSQIVNDFQKGDIAEGYSVSREKKESFPLTVTSAQKNPTAFYLCASSISGGAGTDTQYFGPGTRLTVL.

As to this clonotype: A much larger clone differs from this one at a single base, so this may be a read error. V is TRBV20-1 and J is TRBJ2-3; 10 positions agree with TRBD2. There are 18 residues in the CDR3. Losses at the gene ends were 6 bases for V and 2 bases for J; bases not matched to a gene: 17. In germline, CDR1 is DFQATT, CDR2 SNEGSKA (reference sequence). CDR3 nucleotides: TGCAGTGCCAATGGGGAGCGGGGGGGCCTTTTCCACACAGATACGCAGTATTTT. This translates into CSANGERGGLFHTDTQYF.

The chain carries TRBV7-9 and TRBJ2-2; D remains unclear. V was shortened by 0 bases and J by 0 bases, with 2 bases between the two germline ends. Per the germline V gene, CDR1 is SEHNR and CDR2 is FQNEAQ (reference sequence). This CDR3 has 14 residues. The CDR3 DNA sequence: TGTGCCAGCAGCTTAGCGACGAACACCGGGGAGCTGTTTTTT. Its translation is CASSLATNTGELFF.

V and J are TRBV6-5 and TRBJ2-7; 9 bases fit TRBD1. V was pared by 4 bases and J by 2 bases, with 9 bases of the junction left unmatched. The CDR3 spans 16 residues. Germline CDR1 MNHEY, CDR2 SVGAGI. Here the CDR3 reads CASSSDRGIFAYEQYF. CDR3 DNA: TGTGCCAGCAGTTCGGACAGGGGTATATTCGCCTACGAGCAGTACTTC.

This clonotype showed up just a few times. The chain has TRBV4-1 and TRBJ2-3, with D tentatively TRBD1 or TRBD2 (8 bases each). The V and J ends lost 1 base and 3 bases respectively, with 26 bases between them. Germline CDR1 MGHRA, CDR2 YSYEKL. The CDR3 runs to 20 residues. The CDR3: CASSQVGRGLLRGDTDTQYF. As DNA, the CDR3 is TGCGCCAGCAGCCAAGTAGGCAGGGGGCTTCTGCGGGGGGATACAGATACGCAGTATTTT.

This clonotype was counted a few times. The CDR3 region is CASSSHRTGGMYEQYF. Here the CDR3 DNA reads TGTGCCAGCAGTTCTCACAGGACAGGGGGGATGTACGAGCAGTACTTC. The chain has TRBV6-2 or TRBV6-3 and TRBJ2-7; 10 bases match TRBD1. Germline V lookup: CDR1 MNHEY, CDR2 SVGEGT. Trimming took 4 bases from V and 4 from J; bases not matched to a gene: 10. The CDR3 totals 16 residues.

With regard to this clonotype: A read error may be the cause here, since a much bigger clone is one base away. This chain connects TRBV5-1 to TRBJ2-7; 9 bases fit TRBD2. After removal of 0 bases from V and 6 bases from J, the junction contained 7 bases not matched to a gene. The germline gives CDR1 SGHRS, CDR2 YFSETQ. The CDR3 extends over 15 amino acids. CDR3: CASSLALGLALEQYF. The CDR3 DNA reads TGCGCCAGCAGCTTGGCGTTGGGACTAGCACTCGAGCAGTACTTC.

As regards this clonotype: A much larger clone lies one base from this, so it may be a read error. This rearrangement joins TRBV27 to TRBJ2-7, with D unresolved. Trimming cost V 3 bases and J 6 bases, with 12 bases left between them. Per germline, CDR1 MNHEY and CDR2 SMNVEV (reference sequence). The CDR3 has 13 residues. CDR3 protein: CASSLAASAEQYF. CDR3 in DNA: TGTGCCAGCAGTTTGGCTGCTAGTGCCGAGCAGTACTTC.

This clonotype was detected many times. The chain has TRBV6-2 or TRBV6-3 and TRBJ2-7; D may correspond to TRBD1 or TRBD2 (5 bases each). In germline, CDR1 is MNHEY, CDR2 SVGEGT. V shed 4 bases and J shed 2 bases, with 18 bases lying between them. This CDR3 comprises 16 residues. CDR3 protein: CASSSTGTQHTYEQYF. In DNA form, the CDR3 reads TGTGCCAGCAGTTCAACCGGGACCCAACACACCTACGAGCAGTACTTC.

V usage is TRBV12-3 or TRBV12-4 and J usage is TRBJ1-1, with 7 bases lining up with TRBD1. This CDR3 contains 16 residues. With V trimmed by 5 bases and J by 3 bases, 12 bases remained unmatched. CDR3: CASSLTFQGEYTEAFF. The DNA of the CDR3 is TGTGCCAGCAGTCTCACATTCCAGGGGGAATACACTGAAGCTTTCTTT.

Details on this clonotype: A much more abundant neighbour one base away suggests this may be a read error. The chain employs TRBV9 and TRBJ2-1; tentative D call: TRBD2 (6 bases). The CDR3 covers 17 residues. Trimming left V 0 bases short and J 9 bases short, with 22 bases between. Germline loops: CDR1 SGDLS, CDR2 YYNGEE. The CDR3 protein is CASSVEDTPTPGGEQFF. CDR3 DNA: TGTGCCAGCAGCGTAGAGGACACTCCCACCCCCGGGGGTGAGCAGTTCTTC.

Concerning this clonotype itself: The junction shows a germline mismatch at one end, possibly a read error. This chain joins TRBV6-1 and TRBJ2-7; TRBD1 might be the D (6 bases). CDR1 is MNHNS and CDR2 is SASEGT in the germline V gene. This CDR3 is built from 12 residues. CDR3 in DNA: TGTGCCAGCAGTCCGGACAGCTACGAGCAGTGCTTC. This encodes CASSPDSYEQCF.

In its sample, this clonotype was seen many times. V and J are TRBV3-1 and TRBJ1-5; possibly TRBD1 for D (6 bases). The V end lost 0 bases, the J end lost 5 bases, and 17 bases lay between the germline ends. Germline values: CDR1 LGHDT, CDR2 YNNKEL (reference sequence). The CDR3 loop spans 17 amino acids. In DNA form, the CDR3 reads TGTGCCAGCAGCCAAGACGGGGGCAGGGATGCCGATCAGCCCCAGCATTTT. Translating gives CASSQDGGRDADQPQHF.

At least ten counts were recorded for this clonotype. V gene TRBV18 combines with J gene TRBJ1-1, with TRBD1 matching 8 bases. With 2 bases clipped from V and 1 base from J, the junction kept 9 bases outside the gene matches. Germline lookup yields CDR1 KGHSH and CDR2 LQKENI. The CDR3 spans 17 residues. DNA of the CDR3: TGTGCCAGCTCACCATACGCCGGGGGACAGGCGAACACTGAAGCTTTCTTT. Residues: CASSPYAGGQANTEAFF.

At least ten counts were recorded for this clonotype. The chain recombines TRBV7-9 with TRBJ2-3, with 11 bases identical to TRBD1. Germline V gene sequence: CDR1 SEHNR, CDR2 FQNEAQ (reference sequence). This CDR3 comprises 16 residues. V lost 6 bases, J lost 3 bases, and 8 bases stayed unmatched. The CDR3 nucleotides are TGTGCCAGCAGGGGACAGGGGGATTGGGTTACAGATACGCAGTATTTT. Residues: CASRGQGDWVTDTQYF.